This T cell receptor beta chain was sequenced for a study of PD-L1 blockade in urothelial cancer. Data came from immunoSEQ multiplex PCR; TCRdb stores just in-frame clones and leaves some out. The data show 100,000 or so clones, roughly 88% seen once. The CDR3 totals 13 residues. Per germline, CDR1 SGHRS and CDR2 YFSETQ. Trimming took 0 bases from V and 0 from J, leaving 3 bases between them. V is TRBV5-1 and J is TRBJ1-2; D unclear. The sample here was PBMCs, taken around atezolizumab (anti-PD-L1) treatment. The clonotype comes from a man between 50 and 59 years old with urothelial cancer. The CDR3 DNA is TGCGCCAGCAGCTTGGCCGCTAACTATGGCTACACCTTC. It specifies CASSLAANYGYTF.